The following is a T cell receptor (beta chain) sequence with its context. This clonotype came up many times. Which antigen it targets is not known. Base quality data are lacking; no much larger clone is found one base away. Library construction relied on multiplex PCR. Sequencer: Illumina HiSeq 4000. TCR beta libraries were built with iRepertoire HTBI primers and Arm-PCR amplification of CDR3 regions. Before sequencing, the PCR products underwent gel purification. Concerning the study's data processing: A total of fewer than 80 TRBV and some 15 TRBJ segments were identified across samples and were used for gene usage analysis of CDR3 amino acid clonotypes. Filtered high-quality paired reads were merged into contigs using COPE and FqMerger. BLAST was used to align contigs to the IMGT TRBV, TRBD and TRBJ reference genes, and CDR3 was defined following IMGT. Any clonotype with a frequency above 0.1% was counted as a highly expanded clone. Repertoire diversity was measured by Shannon entropy, and V-J evenness by the Gini coefficient. A clonotype was considered public if more than one individual shared it. The public sequencing data were trimmed at Q25 with fastp and processed into clonotypes with MiXCR by TCRdb, which kept only in-frame beta chains. A single entry per CDR3 protein holds the most common genes and DNA from its merged rows. The V and J calls, along with clone size, are taken from TCRdb and not from the paper's own processing. The table for this sample lists more than 450,000 distinct CDR3 sequences; about 12% of them were counted only once. The top ten clones comprise 8% to 10% of the sample.

This specimen's time point label, interpreted: newly diagnosed GD, antithyroid drugs for less than 3 months. For both TCR sequencing and RNA sequencing, RNA was extracted from PBMCs using TRIzol. The diagnosis of Graves' disease was made according to American Thyroid Association guidelines. Patients were recruited from an endocrinology department in Xi'an, China. Each patient gave approximately 9.7 milliliters of peripheral blood, collected in an EDTA anticoagulant tube. Ficoll Paque Plus density gradient separation was used to isolate PBMCs, and no further T cell sorting was performed. RNA quality was checked with an Agilent 2100 Bioanalyzer and agarose gel, and concentration with a NanoDrop 2000. This entry belongs to a study of regulatory T cells in long-lasting Graves disease (TCRdb year 2021). About the study as a whole: In the newly diagnosed Graves' disease group, patients had been taking antithyroid drugs for less than 3 months. This study used TCR sequencing and RNA sequencing of peripheral blood to compare persistent Graves' disease patients against newly diagnosed Graves' disease patients. The study took place in China and was registered as a clinical trial. A total of about 33 samples underwent TCR sequencing, from roughly 13 patients with persistent Graves' disease and some 20 patients with newly diagnosed Graves' disease.

The paper as a whole reports these results and caveats: The study examined only peripheral blood because the primary lesion, thyroid tissue, could not be accessed. Only the TCR beta chain was sequenced and analyzed. The authors acknowledged the small sample size as a limitation that may reduce accuracy. Persistent patients shared more public clonotypes among themselves (roughly 2,700) than newly diagnosed patients did (about 900). Lower TCR Shannon entropy and fewer highly expanded clones were observed in persistent Graves' disease patients than in newly diagnosed patients, which suggested clonal expansion. TRBV28, TRBJ1-2 and TRBJ2-5 were preferentially used in persistent disease, while TRBV20-1 and TRBJ2-1 were favored in newly diagnosed disease.

Its CDR3 holds 13 amino acids, cysteine through phenylalanine. Only the CDR3 DNA stays, 39 bases, in frame from base 1. The V end loses 2 bases and the J end loses 4 bases, and a stretch of 8 bases separates them. These same data were also listed under a study on T cells in Graves' hyperthyroidism and ophthalmopathy. Per the second study: Stable Graves' hyperthyroidism was defined as the absence of progression to ophthalmopathy over 18 months of follow-up. The hyperthyroidism patients were between 18 and 65 years old and newly diagnosed, with a disease duration of less than 2 months. Any patient with an uncontrolled infection, another autoimmune disease, pregnancy or lactation was excluded. Diagnoses relied on clinical symptoms, serum thyroxine and TRAb, thyroid ultrasound and orbital computed tomography. For the first round of RT-PCR on the TCR CDR3, the HTBI primer set was used together with the Qiagen OneStep RT-PCR kit. Most expanded thyroid clonotypes (frequency above 0.001) were also found in blood, which suggests that blood repertoires may mirror thyroid immune responses. A 13 V-J signature model separated ophthalmopathy from stable hyperthyroidism, with just over 85% sensitivity and around 84% specificity in cross-validation and 80%/75% in testing. In validation, the model predicted progression to ophthalmopathy a median of about 6.5 months before onset, with roughly 68% sensitivity and about 75% specificity. A discovery cohort of about 95 patients, roughly 45 with Graves' ophthalmopathy and more than 55 with stable Graves' hyperthyroidism, was used to find distinguishing TCR V-J signatures. Whether ophthalmopathy could be predicted prospectively was tested in an independent validation cohort made up of about 20 hyperthyroidism patients plus 17 patients who later progressed to ophthalmopathy. The roughly 94 discovery patients were randomly divided into training and test sets at a 7:3 ratio. Thyroid tissue and blood T-cell repertoires from several Graves' hyperthyroidism patients were also compared in the study. Once sampling was done, hyperthyroidism patients were given methimazole at a starting dose of 30 mg daily, whereas ophthalmopathy patients were given high-dose intravenous methylprednisolone. The libraries were constructed in a second round of multiplex PCR and then size-selected and purified. Libraries were sequenced paired-end with 100 bp reads on an Illumina HiSeq2000. Raw data were processed with SOAPnuke, discarding reads with adapters, uncalled bases, mean Phred below 15, or no exact constant-primer or identifier match. COPE v1.2.5 was used to merge high-quality paired reads, and clonotypes were defined as unique nucleotide sequences. Clonotypes were aligned to IMGT TRBV, TRBD and TRBJ reference segments using MiTCR v1.1. Only V-J combinations with frequency above 0.0001, covering 99% to 99.2% of repertoires, were analysed. The TCS score was defined as the ratio of F50 (clonal expansion) to E x V (chaos), calculated using BLOSUM62-based TCRdist between CDR3 peptides within each V-J. Welch's t-statistics and random forest reduced roughly 500 V-J features to 10 to 15, which were used in a naive Bayes classifier (R e1071). No statistical method was used to set the sample size in advance, and investigators knew the group allocation. The paper reports TCR Vbeta CDR3 sequencing of over 120 peripheral blood samples: under 45 ophthalmopathy, around 80 hyperthyroidism and roughly 17 progressor patients.

This TCR derives from a woman aged 30 to 39 with Graves disease. Donor details come from another sample of the same person, matched by shared clones. Source: peripheral blood mononuclear cells (PBMCs), taken at new diagnosis, from a patient treated with antithyroid drugs. The sequence joins TRBV12-3 or TRBV12-4 to TRBJ1-2; no confident D gene assignment can be made. The base sequence is TGTGCCAGCAGTTTATTAACAATCTATGGCTACACCTTC. This yields the protein CASSLLTIYGYTF.